Listed here is a single TCR beta chain. The antigen is unknown. The data stem from a study of T cell responses to AZD1222 COVID-19 vaccine. Overall study results and limits: The number of AZD1222 recipients seropositive at baseline was only 6 or 7. Reports say nearly half of spike-specific TCRs go after unmutated variant regions. Spike-specific TCR depth and breadth grew after two AZD1222 doses. Dominant CD4 TCR responses targeted spike regions 160-218 and 743-854.

Assay used: immunoSEQ multiplex PCR; TCRdb lists only in-frame clones, some missing. The data contain about 150,000 clones, roughly 90% of them singletons. This sequence originates from an adult in good health. The material sequenced was peripheral blood, taken on day 0 of AZD1222 vaccination.

CDR3 DNA: TGTGCCAGCAGCGGTACCGGGACTTCCGAGAAAGAGACCCAGTACTTC. This encodes CASSGTGTSEKETQYF. V is TRBV9 and J is TRBJ2-5, with D possibly TRBD2 on 6 matching bases. CDR3 length equals 16 residues. The germline gives CDR1 SGDLS, CDR2 YYNGEE. V was trimmed by 3 bases and J by 3 bases, leaving 18 bases between them.